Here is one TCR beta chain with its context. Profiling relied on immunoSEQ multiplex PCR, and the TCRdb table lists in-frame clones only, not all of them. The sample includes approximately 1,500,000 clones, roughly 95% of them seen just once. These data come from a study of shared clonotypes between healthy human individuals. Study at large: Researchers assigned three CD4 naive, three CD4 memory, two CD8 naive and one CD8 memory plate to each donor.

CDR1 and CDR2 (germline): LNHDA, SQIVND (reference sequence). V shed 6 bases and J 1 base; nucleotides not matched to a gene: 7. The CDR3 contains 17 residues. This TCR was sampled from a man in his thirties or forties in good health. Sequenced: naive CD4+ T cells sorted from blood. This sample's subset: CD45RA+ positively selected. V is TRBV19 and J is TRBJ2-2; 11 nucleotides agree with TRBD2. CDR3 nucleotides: TGTGCCAGTAGACCCTCGACTAGCGGGGTGAACACCGGGGAGCTGTTTTTT. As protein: CASRPSTSGVNTGELFF.